The next 31 T cell receptor beta chains were all read from a single sample in a study of beta chain features in type 1 diabetes listed by TCRdb under 2018. What the authors observed across the whole study: A moderate but significant shortening of TCRB CDR3 length was observed in type 1 diabetes patients in all four CD4+ subsets.

These receptors lack a known antigen. The method behind the library was the immunoSEQ multiplex PCR assay. The entire amount of isolated RNA was reverse transcribed using the High Capacity cDNA Reverse Transcription Kit, so the sequenced TCRB transcripts were expressed ones. TCRdb obtained this table from immuneACCESS and retained in-frame rearrangements with V and J assigned. These tables miss some clones; where compared with another copy, unresolved V genes account for less than half of the shortfall, and the remainder is unexplained. For this sample there are under 200,000 clones; 10% appear just once. The ten largest clones represent around 0.5% of the sample. The sample taken for sequencing was central memory CD4+ T cells from blood. The receptors were gathered from a man younger than 45 with type 1 diabetes.

This clone turned up a few times. The CDR3 region is CASSQDRRGTVATQYF. CDR3 in DNA: TGCGCCAGCAGCCAAGATCGGAGAGGGACAGTCGCGACCCAGTACTTC. The V and J genes are TRBV4-3 and TRBJ2-5; TRBD1 matches 7 bases. J lost 7 bases, V lost 0 bases, and 11 bases had no gene match. There are 16 residues in the CDR3. Germline CDR1 reads LGHNA; CDR2 reads YSLEER.

The CDR3 nucleotides read TGTGCCAGCAGCCAGAGGACTAGCGGAAAAGAGACCCAGTACTTC. Translating gives CASSQRTSGKETQYF. This chain joins TRBV7-2 and TRBJ2-5, with 10 bases that match TRBD2. From germline, CDR1 is SGHTA and CDR2 FQGNSA. This CDR3 is built from 15 residues. Losses at the gene ends were 5 bases for V and 3 bases for J; bases not matched to a gene: 6.

This clone was observed a few times. The J gene is TRBJ2-5, the V gene TRBV28; tentatively, D is TRBD1 (6 bases). CDR3 length equals 14 residues. Trimming left V 4 bases short and J 2 bases short, with 11 bases between. Germline-derived CDR1 and CDR2 are MDHEN and SYDVKM. CDR3 in amino acids: CASSSGQHQETQYF. In DNA, the CDR3 is TGTGCCAGCAGTTCCGGACAGCATCAAGAGACCCAGTACTTC.

The chain has TRBV6-1 and TRBJ2-1, with a tentative D call TRBD1 (5 bases). Germline values: CDR1 MNHNS, CDR2 SASEGT. V lost 1 base and J lost 1, with 8 bases in between. The CDR3 runs to 15 residues. The CDR3 sequence is CASSEVPGSYNEQFF. The CDR3 DNA sequence: TGTGCCAGCAGTGAAGTACCAGGGTCCTACAATGAGCAGTTCTTC.

The V and J genes are TRBV6-6 and TRBJ2-1; 10 bases fit TRBD1. From germline, CDR1 is MNHNY and CDR2 SVGAGI (reference sequence). V lost 4 bases, J lost 7 bases, and 1 base stayed unmatched. The CDR3 has 13 amino acids. CDR3 loop: CASSWDRGNEQFF. The CDR3 coding sequence is TGTGCCAGCAGTTGGGACAGGGGTAATGAGCAGTTCTTC.

This clone was seen a few times. The chain joins TRBV7-2 to TRBJ2-3, with 7 bases identical to TRBD1. The J segment lost 4 bases and the V segment lost 5 bases, leaving 3 bases of the junction unmatched. The CDR3 has 13 residues. Germline values: CDR1 SGHTA, CDR2 FQGNSA. CDR3 protein: CASSLQGADTQYF. CDR3 in DNA: TGTGCCAGCAGCCTCCAGGGGGCAGATACGCAGTATTTT.

This clone was counted between two and nine times. The gene calls are TRBV14 and TRBJ2-7; 12 bases are shared with TRBD1. Per germline, CDR1 SGHDN and CDR2 FVKESK. The CDR3 covers 13 residues. V was pared by 4 bases and J by 8 bases, with 3 bases of the junction left unmatched. The CDR3 DNA is TGTGCCAGCAGCCTGGGACAGGGGGCAAAGCAGTACTTC. It specifies CASSLGQGAKQYF.

This clone showed up just a few times. V usage is TRBV19 and J usage is TRBJ1-1, with D uncertain. This CDR3 has 14 amino acids. Trimming stripped 0 bases from V and 1 base from J, with 6 bases between. In germline, CDR1 is LNHDA, CDR2 SQIVND (reference sequence). The CDR3 here is CASSIDRANTEAFF. Here the CDR3 DNA reads TGTGCCAGTAGTATAGATAGAGCGAACACTGAAGCTTTCTTT.

This clone appeared a few times. CDR3 loop: CASSPGGTGGYEQYF. The CDR3 DNA reads as TGTGCCAGCAGCCCCGGGGGGACAGGGGGCTACGAGCAGTACTTC. This chain connects TRBV7-9 to TRBJ2-7; TRBD1 aligns across 11 bases. The trim removed 5 bases at V and 3 bases at J, leaving 6 bases unmatched. The CDR3 extends over 15 amino acids. Germline CDR1 is SEHNR and CDR2 is FQNEAQ (reference sequence).

This clone was seen a handful of times. This chain connects TRBV5-1 to TRBJ2-3; 11 bases agree with TRBD1. This CDR3 is built from 15 residues. With V trimmed by 4 bases and J by 4 bases, 5 bases remained unmatched. CDR1 is SGHRS and CDR2 is YFSETQ in the germline V gene. Here the CDR3 DNA reads TGCGCCAGCAGCCTAGGGGGACAGGGGGCAGATACGCAGTATTTT. This encodes CASSLGGQGADTQYF.

V is TRBV11-2 and J is TRBJ2-7; 7 bases fit TRBD1. Germline V gene data show CDR1 as SGHAT and CDR2 as FQNNGV. CDR3 size: 14 residues. The V gene end was trimmed by 6 bases and the J gene end by 4 bases; junction bases not matched to a gene: 9. For the CDR3, the DNA is TGTGCCAGCAGTAAGGGACAGCTAACGTACGAGCAGTACTTC. Protein product: CASSKGQLTYEQYF.

The gene calls are TRBV29-1 and TRBJ2-5, with 13 nucleotides matching TRBD2. The germline V gene encodes CDR1 SQVTM and CDR2 ANQGSEA. Trimming cost V 1 base and J 4 bases; bases outside gene matches: 0. The length of the CDR3 is 14 residues. For the CDR3, the DNA is TGCAGCGTTGAAGGGACTAGCGGGGGAGAGACCCAGTACTTC. Protein product: CSVEGTSGGETQYF.

The chain has TRBV7-9 and TRBJ2-7, with unresolved D. CDR3 length equals 12 residues. V lost 0 bases and J 6 bases, leaving 6 bases between the germline ends. The germline V gene has CDR1 SEHNR and CDR2 FQNEAQ (reference sequence). CDR3 sequence reads: CASSLAQSEQYF. In nucleotides, the CDR3 is TGTGCCAGCAGCTTAGCTCAATCCGAGCAGTACTTC.

This clone was detected a few times. V gene TRBV6-1 combines with J gene TRBJ1-5; maybe TRBD1 (5 bases). In germline, CDR1 is MNHNS, CDR2 SASEGT. Trimming took off 3 bases at V and 3 bases at J, with 12 bases between the two ends. The CDR3 length is 15 residues. The CDR3 DNA reads as TGTGCCAGCAGTGATCGTTCAGGGATCAATCAGCCCCAGCATTTT. Its translation is CASSDRSGINQPQHF.

This clone has only a few counts. The chain uses TRBV11-2 and TRBJ2-7; 10 bases align to TRBD2. CDR1 is SGHAT, CDR2 FQNNGV, per germline. V was clipped by 5 bases and J by 3 bases; unmatched bases: 4. The CDR3 has 14 residues. CDR3 coding DNA: TGTGCCAGCAGCACTAGCGGGGCGCTCTACGAGCAGTACTTC. Its translation: CASSTSGALYEQYF.

This rearrangement joins TRBV28 to TRBJ1-2; 11 nucleotides line up with TRBD1. The germline gives CDR1 MDHEN, CDR2 SYDVKM. The CDR3 has 15 residues. V shed 7 bases, J shed 4 bases, and the junction held 8 bases outside the gene matches. In DNA, the CDR3 is TGTGCCAGCACGGGACAGGGGGGACCTGGCTATGGCTACACCTTC. Its protein is CASTGQGGPGYGYTF.

The V call is TRBV4-2, the J call TRBJ1-4; tentatively, D is TRBD1 (6 bases). Trimming cost V 5 bases and J 8 bases, with 15 bases left between them. Germline V gene data show CDR1 as LGHNA and CDR2 as YNFKEQ. This CDR3 is 14 amino acids long. CDR3 protein: CASSDPGVGEKLFF. The DNA of the CDR3 is TGTGCCAGCAGCGACCCAGGGGTTGGAGAAAAACTGTTTTTT.

This sequence joins TRBV7-9 and TRBJ2-2; D is undetermined. The CDR3 contains 14 residues. Germline V gene data show CDR1 as SEHNR and CDR2 as FQNEAQ (reference sequence). Trimming took off 0 bases at V and 1 base at J, with 3 bases between the two ends. The CDR3 loop reads CASSLAGNTGELFF. Here the CDR3 DNA reads TGTGCCAGCAGCTTAGCCGGGAACACCGGGGAGCTGTTTTTT.

The rearrangement joins TRBV7-9 to TRBJ1-1; TRBD1 is a possible D gene (5 bases). V lost 5 bases and J 10 bases, leaving 17 bases between the germline ends. Germline CDR1 is SEHNR and CDR2 is FQNEAQ (reference sequence). The CDR3 runs to 13 residues. The CDR3 bases are TGTGCCAGCAGCATAGAGCAGGGTGTGGGAGCTTTCTTT. This translates into CASSIEQGVGAFF.

V is TRBV28 and J is TRBJ2-4; TRBD1 agrees at 9 bases. The CDR3 has 17 amino acids. Unmatched junction bases numbered 16, after V lost 6 bases and J lost 7 bases. CDR1 is MDHEN and CDR2 is SYDVKM in the germline V gene. The CDR3 spells CASSPPRTGDGRNIQYF. As DNA, the CDR3 is TGTGCCAGCAGCCCCCCCCGGACAGGGGATGGTCGGAACATTCAGTACTTC. The full variable domain, completed using reference TRBV28 and TRBJ2-4, is DVKVTQSSRYLVKRTGEKVFLECVQDMDHENMFWYRQDPGLGLRLIYFSYDVKMKEKGDIPEGYSVSREKKERFSLILESASTNQTSMYLCASSPPRTGDGRNIQYFGAGTRLSVL.

Ten or more counts support this clone. The J gene is TRBJ1-1, the V gene TRBV4-2; 8 bases match TRBD1. The V gene end was trimmed by 5 bases and the J gene end by 7 bases; junction bases not matched to a gene: 6. Germline V CDR1 and CDR2: LGHNA, YNFKEQ. The CDR3 spans 13 residues. The CDR3 protein is CASSYGQGDEAFF. Written as DNA, the CDR3 is TGTGCCAGCAGCTACGGACAGGGCGATGAAGCTTTCTTT.

This clone has only a few counts. The rearrangement joins TRBV28 to TRBJ1-1; 8 bases are a match to TRBD1. The V gene's germline CDR1 is MDHEN and CDR2 SYDVKM. This CDR3 has 17 residues. V shed 7 bases, J shed 1 base, and the junction held 14 bases outside the gene matches. CDR3 nucleotides: TGTGCCAGCACCCCTGGGACAGGCTATTTACAGAACACTGAAGCTTTCTTT. Protein: CASTPGTGYLQNTEAFF.

V usage is TRBV9 and J usage is TRBJ2-1, with D tentatively TRBD2 (5 bases). This CDR3 is built from 13 residues. The germline V gene has CDR1 SGDLS and CDR2 YYNGEE. V was shortened by 2 bases and J by 9 bases, with 12 bases between the two germline ends. Here the CDR3 DNA reads TGTGCCAGCAGCGTTCGGCACGGAGGTGAGCAGTTCTTC. Translation gives CASSVRHGGEQFF.

Only a few counts were recorded for this clone. This chain connects TRBV7-3 to TRBJ2-5; D might be TRBD1 (6 bases). Germline V gene data show CDR1 as SGHTA and CDR2 as FQGTGA. V was trimmed by 4 bases and J by 5 bases, leaving 14 bases between them. The CDR3 has 14 amino acids. CDR3 nucleotide sequence: TGTGCCAGCAGCTCACAGGGTGGGTCGGAGACCCAGTACTTC. It specifies CASSSQGGSETQYF.

CDR3 residues: CASSHPGLNTEAFF. The CDR3 region has the DNA TGTGCCAGCAGTCACCCGGGTTTGAACACTGAAGCTTTCTTT. V and J are TRBV11-2 and TRBJ1-1; no definite D call. Trimming shortened V by 6 bases and J by 0 bases, and 11 bases separated the two germline ends. This CDR3 spans 14 amino acids. Germline V gene sequence: CDR1 SGHAT, CDR2 FQNNGV.

The rearrangement links TRBV19 to TRBJ1-1, with D perhaps TRBD1 (5 bases). V lost 0 bases and J lost 4, with 15 bases in between. The CDR3 consists of 16 residues. Germline V gene sequence: CDR1 LNHDA, CDR2 SQIVND (reference sequence). This CDR3 reads CASSIERWRGGTEAFF. The CDR3 region has the DNA TGTGCCAGTAGTATAGAGCGGTGGAGGGGAGGCACTGAAGCTTTCTTT. Combining the CDR3 with reference TRBV19 and TRBJ1-1 gives the whole variable domain DGGITQSPKYLFRKEGQNVTLSCEQNLNHDAMYWYRQDPGQGLRLIYYSQIVNDFQKGDIAEGYSVSREKKESFPLTVTSAQKNPTAFYLCASSIERWRGGTEAFFGQGTRLTVV.

The rearrangement links TRBV11-3 to TRBJ2-6, with D possibly TRBD1 on 6 matching bases. V shed 3 bases and J shed 0 bases, with 12 bases lying between them. This CDR3 is 17 amino acids long. In germline, CDR1 is SGHNT, CDR2 YENEEA. CDR3 in DNA: TGTGCCAGCAGCTTTGGACAGCCCTTCTCTGGGGCCAACGTCCTGACTTTC. It encodes CASSFGQPFSGANVLTF.

A few counts support this clone. V and J are TRBV4-2 and TRBJ2-7, with 8 nucleotides matching TRBD2. Losses at the gene ends were 1 base for V and 4 bases for J; bases not matched to a gene: 6. Germline V gene data show CDR1 as LGHNA and CDR2 as YNFKEQ. The length of the CDR3 is 15 residues. The CDR3 DNA sequence: TGTGCCAGCAGCCAAGCTAGCGGGTTAAAGTACGAGCAGTACTTC. As protein: CASSQASGLKYEQYF.

This clone was counted only a few times. The chain employs TRBV9 and TRBJ2-7; a possible D gene is TRBD1 (6 bases). Germline-derived CDR1 and CDR2 are SGDLS and YYNGEE. V gave up 3 bases and J gave up 5 bases, with 15 bases separating them. This CDR3 is built from 14 residues. The CDR3 spells CASSDRVLTDEQYF. The CDR3 DNA reads as TGTGCCAGCAGCGACAGGGTTCTTACAGACGAGCAGTACTTC.

This clone was counted between two and nine times. The gene calls are TRBV6-1 and TRBJ2-7, with D possibly TRBD1 on 5 matching bases. CDR1 and CDR2 (germline): MNHNS, SASEGT. The germline V and J ends were trimmed by 4 bases and 2 bases, with 15 bases remaining between them. CDR3 length: 15 amino acids. CDR3 sequence (DNA): TGTGCCAGCAGTGCTATGACAGTAGTTGCCTACGAGCAGTACTTC. Its protein is CASSAMTVVAYEQYF.

This clone was picked up a small number of times. This chain joins TRBV5-6 and TRBJ2-7; perhaps TRBD1 as D (6 bases). CDR3 length equals 12 residues. Germline V gene sequence: CDR1 SGHDT, CDR2 YYEEEE. The ends were cut back, 4 bases at V and 4 bases at J, with 9 bases in the middle. CDR3 bases: TGTGCCAGCAGCAGGACAGATTACGAGCAGTACTTC. Residues: CASSRTDYEQYF.